The TCR beta chain described here comes from a study of OX40 agonist ivuxolimab in advanced cancers. Study conclusions and caveats: Still undetermined is the antigen specificity of the expanded peripheral T cells.

To note about this clone: Its target is unknown.

Germline V CDR1 and CDR2: SGHRS, YFSETQ. The CDR3 sequence is 14 residues long. J lost 5 bases, V lost 0 bases, and 4 bases had no gene match. Repertoires were generated with immunoSEQ multiplex PCR, while TCRdb's copy carries only in-frame clones and drops some. Of under 85,000 clones listed, about 90% are singletons. This sequence originates from an adult with an advanced solid tumor such as melanoma, head and neck, liver or kidney cancer. The chain joins TRBV5-1 to TRBJ1-1; 7 bases fit TRBD1. Sequences were derived from CD4+ or CD8+ T cells sorted from blood, sampled in a trial of the OX40 agonist ivuxolimab. DNA of the CDR3: TGCGCCAGCAGCTTGGAAGACAGGGTAACTGAAGCTTTCTTT. Amino acid sequence: CASSLEDRVTEAFF.